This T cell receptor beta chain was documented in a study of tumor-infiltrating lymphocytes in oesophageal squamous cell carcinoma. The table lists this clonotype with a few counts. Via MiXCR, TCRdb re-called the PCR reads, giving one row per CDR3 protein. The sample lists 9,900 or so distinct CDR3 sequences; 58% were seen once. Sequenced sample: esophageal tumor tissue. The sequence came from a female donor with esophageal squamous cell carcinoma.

The DNA of the CDR3 is TGTGCCAGCAGCTTAGCGGGGACTACCCTAGATACGCAGTATTTT. Residues: CASSLAGTTLDTQYF. The chain employs TRBV7-6 and TRBJ2-3, with TRBD2 matching 7 bases. V gave up 0 bases and J gave up 5 bases; unmatched junction bases: 5. The length of the CDR3 is 15 residues. Germline values: CDR1 SGHVS, CDR2 FNYEAQ.